Below, 26 T cell receptor beta chains from the same sample are listed, as sequenced in a study of control samples from healthy donors and cancer patients. The table came from immunoSEQ multiplex PCR; TCRdb's copy has only in-frame clones and leaves some out. Here the sample spans hundreds of thousands of clones, 82% being singletons. Sample: PBMCs. These receptors originate from a woman aged 55 to 70 with lung cancer.

This clone appeared many times. The chain recombines TRBV9 with TRBJ1-6; 10 positions match TRBD1. Germline CDR1 SGDLS, CDR2 YYNGEE. The trim removed 3 bases at V and 10 bases at J, leaving 7 bases unmatched. CDR3 length: 15 amino acids. The CDR3 protein is CASSETGQGWSPLHF. CDR3 sequence (DNA): TGTGCCAGCAGCGAAACGGGACAGGGGTGGTCACCCCTCCACTTT. Looking up the rest from reference TRBV9 and TRBJ1-6 gives the full variable domain: DSGVTQTPKHLITATGQRVTLRCSPRSGDLSVYWYQQSLDQGLQFLIQYYNGEERAKGNILERFSAQQFPDLHSELNLSSLELGDSALYFCASSETGQGWSPLHFGNGTRLTVT.

The genes are TRBV5-4 and TRBJ1-2; D is ambiguous. There are 14 residues in the CDR3. The germline V gene encodes CDR1 SGHNT and CDR2 YYREEE (reference sequence). Between the trimmed V and J ends, which lost 4 bases and 1 base, there was a span of 11 bases. The CDR3 nucleotides read TGTGCCAGCAGCCCGGTAGGCAATAACTATGGCTACACCTTC. Protein: CASSPVGNNYGYTF.

The chain couples TRBV2 to TRBJ2-1; D is unclear. The germline V gene encodes CDR1 SNHLY and CDR2 FYNNEI. The V and J ends lost 7 bases and 9 bases respectively, with 10 bases between them. The CDR3 length is 11 residues. CDR3: CASNPIGEQFF. The DNA for the CDR3 is TGTGCCAGCAACCCCATTGGTGAGCAGTTCTTC.

The chain recombines TRBV28 with TRBJ2-7, with D unclear. The CDR3 extends over 12 amino acids. Germline V gene lookup returns CDR1 MDHEN and CDR2 SYDVKM. The ends were cut back, 6 bases at V and 4 bases at J, with 10 bases in the middle. The CDR3 coding sequence is TGTGCCAGCAGCCGAGGCCTATACGAGCAGTACTTC. The encoded protein is CASSRGLYEQYF.

This clone was detected once. Other DNA sequences in this sample translate to the same CDR3. The chain has TRBV6-5 and TRBJ1-1; D may be TRBD1 (5 bases). The CDR3 is made up of 13 amino acids. The germline V gene encodes CDR1 MNHEY and CDR2 SVGAGI. Trimming pared 0 bases from V and 7 bases from J, leaving 9 bases between. DNA for the CDR3: TGTGCCAGCAGTTACTCCGGGGGGTTTGAAGCTTTCTTT. Residues: CASSYSGGFEAFF.

This clone appeared many times. This chain links TRBV7-8 with TRBJ1-3, with no clear D. This CDR3 has 14 residues. CDR1 SGHVS and CDR2 FQNEAQ come from the germline V gene. Trimming pared 5 bases from V and 3 bases from J, leaving 11 bases between. CDR3 in amino acids: CASSLNLDGNTIYF. The CDR3 DNA follows: TGTGCCAGCAGCCTCAACTTGGATGGAAACACCATATATTTT.

This clone was picked up one time. The genes are TRBV2 and TRBJ2-2, with D tentatively TRBD1 (5 bases). V dropped 5 bases and J dropped 5 bases, with 15 bases sitting between them. The CDR3 has 15 residues. In germline, CDR1 is SNHLY, CDR2 FYNNEI. CDR3 protein: CASSKGVISTGELFF. In DNA, the CDR3 is TGTGCCAGCAGTAAAGGGGTTATCTCGACCGGGGAGCTGTTTTTT. Looking up the rest from reference TRBV2 and TRBJ2-2 gives the full variable domain: EPEVTQTPSHQVTQMGQEVILRCVPISNHLYFYWYRQILGQKVEFLVSFYNNEISEKSEIFDDQFSVERPDGSNFTLKIRSTKLEDSAMYFCASSKGVISTGELFFGEGSRLTVL.

The V and J genes are TRBV3-1 (or the pseudogene TRBV3-2) and TRBJ1-1, with D perhaps TRBD1 (5 bases). Germline CDR1 and CDR2: LGHDT and YNNKEL (reference sequence). The V end lost 0 bases, the J end lost 1 base, and 6 bases lay between the germline ends. The CDR3 is 14 residues long. The CDR3 protein is CASSQDDRNTEAFF. For the CDR3, the DNA is TGTGCCAGCAGCCAAGATGACAGGAACACTGAAGCTTTCTTT.

The chain recombines TRBV3-1 (or the pseudogene TRBV3-2) with TRBJ2-1, with D perhaps matching TRBD1 (5 bases). V lost 3 bases, J lost 7 bases, and 7 bases lay in between. This CDR3 spans 12 amino acids. Germline V gene lookup returns CDR1 LGHDT and CDR2 YNNKEL (reference sequence). The CDR3 loop reads CASSQSGNEQFF. CDR3 sequence (DNA): TGTGCCAGCAGCCAGTCAGGGAATGAGCAGTTCTTC.

CDR3 loop: CASSLQGPGTGELFF. CDR3 DNA sequence: TGCGCCAGCAGCTTGCAGGGCCCGGGCACCGGGGAGCTGTTTTTT. The chain joins TRBV5-1 to TRBJ2-2, with D perhaps matching TRBD1 (5 bases). This CDR3 has 15 residues. The V end was cut by 1 base, the J end by 4 bases, with 11 bases between. The germline V gene encodes CDR1 SGHRS and CDR2 YFSETQ.

This chain uses TRBV25-1 with TRBJ1-1; no clear D gene. V was shortened by 5 bases and J by 1 base, with 2 bases between the two germline ends. Per germline, CDR1 MGHDK and CDR2 SYGVNS. The CDR3 is 11 amino acids. CDR3 in amino acids: CASSPNTEAFF. The CDR3 coding sequence is TGTGCCAGCAGTCCGAACACTGAAGCTTTCTTT.

The chain has TRBV18 and TRBJ2-7, with TRBD1 identical over 8 bases. CDR3 length equals 14 residues. Per germline, CDR1 KGHSH and CDR2 LQKENI. V was pared by 3 bases and J by 3 bases, with 4 bases of the junction left unmatched. The CDR3 DNA reads TGTGCCAGCTCACCGGACAGGGAGATCTACGAGCAGTACTTC. It codes for CASSPDREIYEQYF.

The genes are TRBV5-5 and TRBJ1-6; D call uncertain. The CDR3 has 15 residues. V was cut by 1 base and J by 4 bases, with 9 bases left in between. Germline V CDR1 and CDR2: SGHKS, YYEKEE (reference sequence). The CDR3 is CASSLPGLYNSPLHF. CDR3 coding DNA: TGTGCCAGCAGCTTGCCGGGCCTTTATAATTCACCCCTCCACTTT.

The chain recombines TRBV7-2 with TRBJ2-7, with D tentatively TRBD2 (6 bases). The CDR3 is 13 residues long. Trimming took 5 bases from V and 2 from J, leaving 10 bases between them. Germline CDR1 and CDR2: SGHTA and FQGNSA. The CDR3 DNA reads TGTGCCAGCAGCCACGGGAGTACCTACGAGCAGTACTTC. Translating gives CASSHGSTYEQYF.

The chain is built from TRBV9 and TRBJ1-4; no clear D. This CDR3 has 15 residues. Trimming left V 0 bases short and J 5 bases short, with 11 bases between. Germline values: CDR1 SGDLS, CDR2 YYNGEE. The CDR3 region is CASSVAAAMNEKLFF. CDR3 nucleotides: TGTGCCAGCAGCGTAGCAGCGGCCATGAATGAAAAACTGTTTTTT. Looking up the rest from reference TRBV9 and TRBJ1-4 gives the full variable domain: DSGVTQTPKHLITATGQRVTLRCSPRSGDLSVYWYQQSLDQGLQFLIQYYNGEERAKGNILERFSAQQFPDLHSELNLSSLELGDSALYFCASSVAAAMNEKLFFGSGTQLSVL.

This rearrangement joins TRBV9 to TRBJ2-1; the D call may be TRBD1 or TRBD2 (5 bases each). Trimming pared 4 bases from V and 5 bases from J, leaving 16 bases between. The CDR3 is 15 amino acids. The germline V gene has CDR1 SGDLS and CDR2 YYNGEE. The CDR3 DNA reads TGTGCCAGCAGCCCCGGGGACCCGGACCACAATGAGCAGTTCTTC. The encoded protein is CASSPGDPDHNEQFF.

The chain joins TRBV15 to TRBJ2-7; 15 nucleotides align to TRBD2. The germline V gene has CDR1 LNHNV and CDR2 YYDKDF (reference sequence). The CDR3 consists of 19 residues. With V trimmed by 4 bases and J by 0 bases, 10 bases remained unmatched. CDR3: CATSISPGLAGGRSYEQYF. The CDR3 DNA is TGTGCCACCAGCATTTCGCCGGGACTAGCGGGGGGCCGCTCCTACGAGCAGTACTTC.

The sample holds one count of this clone. CDR3 protein: CASTLAGYTF. Here the CDR3 DNA reads TGTGCCAGCACCTTGGCTGGCTACACCTTC. This chain joins TRBV2 and TRBJ1-2; D unclear. Trimming removed 7 bases from V and 7 bases from J, with 7 bases in between. The V gene's germline CDR1 is SNHLY and CDR2 FYNNEI. The CDR3 covers 10 residues.

The gene calls are TRBV2 and TRBJ2-5; D unclear. Germline CDR1 and CDR2: SNHLY and FYNNEI. The V gene lost 2 bases and the J gene lost 4 bases, with 8 bases spanning the gap. CDR3 size: 13 residues. CDR3 residues: CASSEYPPETQYF. DNA of the CDR3: TGTGCCAGCAGTGAATACCCTCCAGAGACCCAGTACTTC.

CDR3 bases: TGTGCCAGCAGCGTAGGCTACTCAGATACGCAGTATTTT. Translation gives CASSVGYSDTQYF. The chain has TRBV7-3 and TRBJ2-3; no clear D. Germline CDR1 and CDR2: SGHTA and FQGTGA. Deletions cut 5 bases from V and 4 bases from J, with 10 bases between. This CDR3 region has 13 residues.

The chain carries TRBV5-1 and TRBJ2-1, with 11 nucleotides matching TRBD2. Germline CDR1 reads SGHRS; CDR2 reads YFSETQ. The V gene end was trimmed by 0 bases and the J gene end by 8 bases; junction bases not matched to a gene: 10. The CDR3 contains 17 residues. CDR3 sequence reads: CASSLGRDSGRADEQFF. The CDR3 DNA reads as TGCGCCAGCAGCTTGGGAAGAGATAGCGGGAGGGCAGATGAGCAGTTCTTC.

The gene calls are TRBV7-3 and TRBJ2-2; no reliable D call. CDR3 size: 13 residues. Trimming removed 5 bases from V and 4 bases from J, with 8 bases in between. Germline V gene lookup returns CDR1 SGHTA and CDR2 FQGTGA. In DNA form, the CDR3 reads TGTGCCAGCAGCCAAGTATTCACCGGGGAGCTGTTTTTT. As protein: CASSQVFTGELFF.

The sample holds one count of this clone. The V and J genes are TRBV29-1 and TRBJ2-1; 9 nucleotides align to TRBD1. The CDR3 is 12 amino acids. The V and J ends lost 4 bases and 10 bases, in that order; junction bases with no gene match: 5. The V gene's germline CDR1 is SQVTM and CDR2 ANQGSEA. The CDR3 loop reads CSVGDRDREQFF. The CDR3, as DNA: TGCAGCGTTGGGGACAGGGATAGAGAGCAGTTCTTC.

The chain uses TRBV14 and TRBJ2-2; the match to TRBD2 covers 11 bases. Germline CDR1 and CDR2: SGHDN and FVKESK. The CDR3 runs to 23 residues. Losses at the gene ends were 4 bases for V and 0 bases for J; bases not matched to a gene: 22. CDR3 residues: CASSLSRSGLSGTSGANTGELFF. The CDR3 bases are TGTGCCAGCAGCCTCTCCAGATCTGGGTTGTCTGGGACTAGCGGTGCGAACACCGGGGAGCTGTTTTTT.

The chain joins TRBV27 to TRBJ2-2; the match to TRBD2 covers 12 bases. Germline V CDR1 and CDR2: MNHEY, SMNVEV (reference sequence). This CDR3 has 16 amino acids. The trim removed 4 bases at V and 4 bases at J, leaving 4 bases unmatched. CDR3 bases: TGTGCCAGCAGTTCGACTAGCGGGAGCGTCACCGGGGAGCTGTTTTTT. It specifies CASSSTSGSVTGELFF.

This chain links TRBV3-1 (or the pseudogene TRBV3-2) with TRBJ2-7; perhaps TRBD2 as D (5 bases). The V gene lost 2 bases and the J gene lost 7 bases, with 21 bases spanning the gap. Looked up from germline, CDR1 is LGHDT and CDR2 is YNNKEL (reference sequence). This CDR3 has 16 amino acids. CDR3 loop: CASSQSRTEGWGEQYF. The DNA of the CDR3 is TGTGCCAGCAGCCAATCCCGGACCGAGGGATGGGGTGAGCAGTACTTC.